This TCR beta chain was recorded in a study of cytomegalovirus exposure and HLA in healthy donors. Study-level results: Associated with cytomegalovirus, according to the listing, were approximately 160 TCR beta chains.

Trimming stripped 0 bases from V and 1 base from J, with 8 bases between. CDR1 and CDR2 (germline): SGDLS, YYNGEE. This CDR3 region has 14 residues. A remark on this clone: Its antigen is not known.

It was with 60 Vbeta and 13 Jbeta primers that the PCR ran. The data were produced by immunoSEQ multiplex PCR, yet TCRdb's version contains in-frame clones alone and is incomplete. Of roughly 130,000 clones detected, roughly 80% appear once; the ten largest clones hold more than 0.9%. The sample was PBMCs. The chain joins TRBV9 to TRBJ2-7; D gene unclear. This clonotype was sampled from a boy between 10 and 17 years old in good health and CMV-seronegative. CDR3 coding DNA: TGTGCCAGCAGCGTAGCCCCGGTATCCTACGAGCAGTACTTC. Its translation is CASSVAPVSYEQYF.